One and the same sample provided the 5 T cell receptor beta chains below, sequenced in a study of T cell clonotyping in hematopoietic cell transplantation. Measured with immunoSEQ multiplex PCR; TCRdb has only the in-frame clones, and not every one. There are about 4,300 clones in the sample; roughly 94% occur only once, and 5% to 6.5% lies in the top ten. The sample here was peripheral blood mononuclear cells, taken 30 days after allogeneic stem cell transplant. Receptors were obtained from an older male patient who had an allogeneic stem cell transplant from an unrelated donor, so T cells may come from the graft donor. Some clones in this sample may be carry-over from other donors' samples.

The chain joins TRBV7-8 to TRBJ1-2; tentatively, D is TRBD1 (6 bases). Deletions cut 1 base from V and 6 bases from J, with 15 bases between. Germline CDR1 and CDR2: SGHVS and FQNEAQ. The CDR3 extends over 15 amino acids. Here the CDR3 reads CASSLVGAREDGYTF. The CDR3, as DNA: TGTGCCAGCAGCTTAGTGGGGGCCCGTGAGGATGGCTACACCTTC.

CDR3 residues: CSVDGQGLSSYGYTF. The CDR3 nucleotides are TGCAGCGTTGATGGCCAGGGCTTATCGTCCTATGGCTACACCTTC. The chain combines TRBV29-1 with TRBJ1-2; the D gene is possibly TRBD1 (5 bases). Germline V gene data show CDR1 as SQVTM and CDR2 as ANQGSEA. V gave up 3 bases and J gave up 4 bases, with 18 bases separating them. The CDR3 totals 15 residues.

The chain recombines TRBV4-1 with TRBJ1-2; TRBD1 agrees at 8 bases. Germline V gene data show CDR1 as MGHRA and CDR2 as YSYEKL. Trimming took 4 bases from V and 1 from J; bases not matched to a gene: 8. This CDR3 has 16 residues. The CDR3 nucleotides read TGCGCCAGCAGCCGAGCCGGGACAGGTAGTAACTATGGCTACACCTTC. Translating gives CASSRAGTGSNYGYTF.

Only one count was recorded for this clone. This chain connects TRBV11-2 to TRBJ1-3; TRBD1 matches at 7 bases. The CDR3 contains 15 residues. Trimming took 3 bases from V and 1 from J; bases not matched to a gene: 3. CDR1 SGHAT and CDR2 FQNNGV come from the germline V gene. The CDR3 protein is CASSFTTGSGNTIYF. The CDR3 nucleotides read TGTGCCAGCAGCTTCACGACAGGGTCTGGAAACACCATATATTTT. The full variable domain, its missing parts supplied by reference TRBV11-2 and TRBJ1-3, is EAGVAQSPRYKIIEKRQSVAFWCNPISGHATLYWYQQILGQGPKLLIQFQNNGVVDDSQLPKDRFSAERLKGVDSTLKIQPAKLEDSAVYLCASSFTTGSGNTIYFGEGSWLTVV.

The chain uses TRBV19 and TRBJ1-5, with 8 bases fitting TRBD1. Germline V gene sequence: CDR1 LNHDA, CDR2 SQIVND (reference sequence). V lost 5 bases and J lost 7; bases outside the gene matches: 4. The length of the CDR3 is 13 residues. CDR3 sequence reads: CASSWGQAQPQHF. As DNA, the CDR3 is TGTGCCAGTAGTTGGGGACAGGCCCAGCCCCAGCATTTT.